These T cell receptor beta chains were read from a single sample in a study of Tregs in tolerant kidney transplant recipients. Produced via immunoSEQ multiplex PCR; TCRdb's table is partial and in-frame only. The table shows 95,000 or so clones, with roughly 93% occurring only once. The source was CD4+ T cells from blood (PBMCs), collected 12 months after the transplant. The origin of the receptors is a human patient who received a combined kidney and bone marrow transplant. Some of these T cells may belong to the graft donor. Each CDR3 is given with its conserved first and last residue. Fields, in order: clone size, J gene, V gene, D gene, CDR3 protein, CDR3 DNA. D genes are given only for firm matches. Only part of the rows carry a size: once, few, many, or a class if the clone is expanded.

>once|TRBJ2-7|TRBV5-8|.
CASSRPGTYEQYF
TGTGCCAGCAGCCGACCGGGAACCTACGAGCAGTACTTC
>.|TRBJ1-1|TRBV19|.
CATYRSYTEAFF
TGTGCCACCTACAGGAGTTACACTGAAGCTTTCTTT
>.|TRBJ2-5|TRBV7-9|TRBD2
CASSWGGGSKETQYF
TGTGCCAGCAGCTGGGGGGGAGGATCTAAAGAGACCCAGTACTTC
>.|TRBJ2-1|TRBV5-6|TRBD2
CASSLSGTSISSYNEQFF
TGTGCCAGCAGCTTGAGCGGGACGAGCATCTCCTCCTACAATGAGCAGTTCTTC
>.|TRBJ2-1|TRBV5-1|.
CASSLFSPGENEQFF
TGCGCCAGCAGCTTGTTTTCCCCAGGGGAAAATGAGCAGTTCTTC
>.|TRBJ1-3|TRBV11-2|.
CASSLNGRGDNTIYF
TGTGCCAGCAGCTTAAACGGCAGGGGTGATAACACCATATATTTT
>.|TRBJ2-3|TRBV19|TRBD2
CASSRTRFTDTQYF
TGTGCCAGTAGTCGGACTAGATTCACAGATACGCAGTATTTT
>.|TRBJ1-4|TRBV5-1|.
CASSPDRNGNEKLFF
TGCGCCAGCAGCCCCGACAGAAACGGGAATGAAAAACTGTTTTTT
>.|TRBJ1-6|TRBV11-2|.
CASSSVQGRSPLHF
TGTGCCAGCAGCTCGGTGCAGGGAAGGTCACCCCTCCACTTT
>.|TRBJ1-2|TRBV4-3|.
CASSQIQGSGGYTF
TGCGCCAGCAGCCAAATACAGGGTTCAGGTGGCTACACCTTC
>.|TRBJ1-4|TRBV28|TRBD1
CASSLLFGQGPTNEKLFF
TGTGCCAGCAGTTTACTTTTTGGACAGGGCCCAACTAATGAAAAACTGTTTTTT
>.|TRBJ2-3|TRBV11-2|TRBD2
CASSPGLYTDTQYF
TGTGCCAGCAGCCCGGGACTATACACAGATACGCAGTATTTT
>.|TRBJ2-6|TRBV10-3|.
CAISEVGSGANVLTF
TGTGCCATCAGTGAGGTGGGGAGTGGGGCCAACGTCCTGACTTTC
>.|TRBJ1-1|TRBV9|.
CASSVDWGGSTEAFF
TGTGCCAGCAGCGTAGATTGGGGGGGTAGCACTGAAGCTTTCTTT
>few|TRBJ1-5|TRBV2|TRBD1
CASSVMTGDQPQHF
TGTGCCAGCAGTGTTATGACAGGGGATCAGCCCCAGCATTTT
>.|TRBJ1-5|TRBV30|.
CAWSDWTGGNQPQHF
TGTGCCTGGAGTGATTGGACGGGAGGCAATCAGCCCCAGCATTTT
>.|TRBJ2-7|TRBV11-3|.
CASSPTRGRGYEQYF
TGTGCCAGCAGCCCCACCCGAGGGAGAGGGTACGAGCAGTACTTC
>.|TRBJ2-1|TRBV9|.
CASSVDHSGGWASNEQFF
TGTGCCAGCAGCGTAGACCACTCTGGCGGGTGGGCGTCCAATGAGCAGTTCTTC
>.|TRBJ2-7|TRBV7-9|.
CASSVGSLSSYEQYF
TGTGCCAGCAGCGTAGGTTCGTTGAGCTCCTACGAGCAGTACTTC
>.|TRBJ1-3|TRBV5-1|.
CASSSSPYSGNTIYF
TGCGCCAGCAGCTCAAGTCCCTACTCTGGAAACACCATATATTTT
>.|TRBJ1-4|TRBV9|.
CASSALQGATNEKLFF
TGTGCCAGCAGCGCACTACAGGGAGCAACTAATGAAAAACTGTTTTTT
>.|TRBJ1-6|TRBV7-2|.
CASSLADSYNSPLHF
TGTGCCAGCAGCTTAGCTGACAGCTATAATTCACCCCTCCACTTT
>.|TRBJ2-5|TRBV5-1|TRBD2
CASSLAGAGGPETQYF
TGCGCCAGCAGCTTGGCCGGAGCGGGGGGGCCGGAGACCCAGTACTTC
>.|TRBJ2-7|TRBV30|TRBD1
CAWKLDRGPYEQYF
TGTGCCTGGAAACTCGACAGGGGGCCCTACGAGCAGTACTTC
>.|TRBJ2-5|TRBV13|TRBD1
CASSAGTGSKTQYF
TGTGCCAGCAGCGCCGGGACAGGGAGTAAGACCCAGTACTTC
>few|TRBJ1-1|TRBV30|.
CAWSRPSTVTEAFF
TGTGCCTGGTCAAGACCGAGCACAGTCACTGAAGCTTTCTTT
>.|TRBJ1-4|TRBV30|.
CAWSVNGGPNEKLFF
TGTGCCTGGAGTGTAAACGGCGGCCCGAATGAAAAACTGTTTTTT
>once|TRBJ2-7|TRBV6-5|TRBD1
CASSYWGQTGPYEQYF
TGTGCCAGCAGTTACTGGGGACAGACGGGACCCTACGAGCAGTACTTC
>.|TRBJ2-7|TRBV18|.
CASSPRSGDPYEQYF
TGTGCCAGCTCACCCCGGTCTGGAGACCCCTACGAGCAGTACTTC
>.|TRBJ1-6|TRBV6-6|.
CASSYSPLSSPLHF
TGTGCCAGCAGTTACTCCCCCCTATCTTCACCCCTCCACTTT
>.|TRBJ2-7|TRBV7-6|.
CASSLTVGQGGSYEQYF
TGTGCCAGCAGCTTAACCGTCGGACAGGGAGGGAGCTACGAGCAGTACTTC
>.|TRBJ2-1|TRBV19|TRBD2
CASARWTSGTNEQFF
TGTGCCAGTGCCCGGTGGACTAGCGGGACCAATGAGCAGTTCTTC
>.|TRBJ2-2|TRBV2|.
CASSKSNTGELFF
TGTGCCAGCAGCAAATCGAACACCGGGGAGCTGTTTTTT
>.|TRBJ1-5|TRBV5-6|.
CASSRSVFGDQPQHF
TGTGCCAGCAGCAGGTCAGTCTTCGGGGATCAGCCCCAGCATTTT
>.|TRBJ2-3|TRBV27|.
CASRAIPSTDTQYF
TGTGCCAGCAGGGCCATACCTAGCACAGATACGCAGTATTTT
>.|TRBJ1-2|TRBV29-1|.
CSVSQGKLGGYTF
TGCAGCGTTTCCCAGGGAAAACTTGGTGGCTACACCTTC
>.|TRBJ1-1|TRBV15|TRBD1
CATSRDKGQLIF
TGTGCCACCAGCAGAGATAAGGGACAGCTTATCTTT
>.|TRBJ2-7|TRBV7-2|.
CASSTQGSYEQYF
TGTGCCAGCAGCACACAGGGTTCCTACGAGCAGTACTTC
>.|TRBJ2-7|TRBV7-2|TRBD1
CASRHRDRLPQYF
TGTGCCAGCCGCCACCGGGACAGGCTCCCCCAGTACTTC
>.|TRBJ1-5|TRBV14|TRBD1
CASSPGQDGPQHF
TGTGCTAGCAGCCCGGGACAGGACGGGCCCCAGCATTTT
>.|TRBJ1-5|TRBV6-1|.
CASSSQGGQPQHF
TGTGCCAGCAGTTCCCAGGGTGGTCAGCCCCAGCATTTT